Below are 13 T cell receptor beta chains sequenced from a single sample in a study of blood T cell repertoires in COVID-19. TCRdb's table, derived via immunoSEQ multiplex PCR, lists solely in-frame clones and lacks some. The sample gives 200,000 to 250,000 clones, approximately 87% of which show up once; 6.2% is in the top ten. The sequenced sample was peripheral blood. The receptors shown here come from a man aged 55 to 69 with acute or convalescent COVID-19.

The CDR3 DNA reads as TGTGCCAGCAGCTCCGGGCCTTCACTAGGCTCCTACAATGAGCAGTTCTTC. It codes for CASSSGPSLGSYNEQFF. J is TRBJ2-1 and V is TRBV13; D might be TRBD2 (5 bases). The CDR3 totals 17 residues. V shed 4 bases and J shed 0 bases, with 16 bases lying between them. CDR1 PRHDT and CDR2 FYEKMQ come from the germline V gene (reference sequence).

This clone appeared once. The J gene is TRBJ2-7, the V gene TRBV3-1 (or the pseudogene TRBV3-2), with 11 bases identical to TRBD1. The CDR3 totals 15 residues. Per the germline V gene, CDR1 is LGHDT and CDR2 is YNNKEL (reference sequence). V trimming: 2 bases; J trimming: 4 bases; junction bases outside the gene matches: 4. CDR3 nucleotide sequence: TGTGCCAGCAGCCAAAGGGGGACAGGGGGGTACGAGCAGTACTTC. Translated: CASSQRGTGGYEQYF.

CDR3 amino acids: CASSSSGSFTDTQYF. In DNA form, the CDR3 reads TGTGCCAGCAGCAGTAGCGGGTCCTTCACAGATACGCAGTATTTT. This chain joins TRBV5-4 and TRBJ2-3; 7 bases align to TRBD2. The V gene end was trimmed by 4 bases and the J gene end by 2 bases; junction bases not matched to a gene: 7. Germline CDR1 SGHNT, CDR2 YYREEE (reference sequence). The CDR3 is made up of 15 amino acids. Based on the CDR3 plus reference TRBV5-4 and TRBJ2-3, the full variable domain is ETGVTQSPTHLIKTRGQQVTLRCSSQSGHNTVSWYQQALGQGPQFIFQYYREEENGRGNFPPRFSGLQFPNYSSELNVNALELDDSALYLCASSSSGSFTDTQYFGPGTRLTVL.

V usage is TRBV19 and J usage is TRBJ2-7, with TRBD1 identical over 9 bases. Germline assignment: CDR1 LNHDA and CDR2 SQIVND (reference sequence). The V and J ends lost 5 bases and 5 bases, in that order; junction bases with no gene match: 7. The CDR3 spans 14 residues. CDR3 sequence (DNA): TGTGCCAGTAGTTCACGGGACAGGGTCCACGAGCAGTACTTC. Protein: CASSSRDRVHEQYF.

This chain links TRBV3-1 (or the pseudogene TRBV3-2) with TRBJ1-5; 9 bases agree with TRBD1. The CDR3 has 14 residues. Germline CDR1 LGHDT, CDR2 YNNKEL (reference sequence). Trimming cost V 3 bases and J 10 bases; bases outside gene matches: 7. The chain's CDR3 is CASSQRQGEGPQHF. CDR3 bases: TGTGCCAGCAGCCAGAGACAGGGGGAAGGACCCCAGCATTTT.

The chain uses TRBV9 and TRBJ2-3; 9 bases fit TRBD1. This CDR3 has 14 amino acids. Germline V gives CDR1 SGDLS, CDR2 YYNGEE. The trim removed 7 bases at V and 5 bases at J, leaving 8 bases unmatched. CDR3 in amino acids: CASVKGQGQDTQYF. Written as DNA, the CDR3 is TGTGCCAGCGTAAAGGGACAGGGACAAGATACGCAGTATTTT.

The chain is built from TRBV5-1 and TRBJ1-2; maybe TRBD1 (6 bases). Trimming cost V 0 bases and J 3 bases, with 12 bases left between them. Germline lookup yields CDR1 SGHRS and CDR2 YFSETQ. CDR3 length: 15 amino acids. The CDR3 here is CASSLASGAYYGYTF. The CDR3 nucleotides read TGCGCCAGCAGCTTGGCCTCAGGGGCGTACTATGGCTACACCTTC.

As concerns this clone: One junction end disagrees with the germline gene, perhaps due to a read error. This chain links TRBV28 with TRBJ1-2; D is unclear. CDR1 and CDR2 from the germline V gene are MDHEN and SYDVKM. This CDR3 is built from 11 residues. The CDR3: CASRGVSSPHF. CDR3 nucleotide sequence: TGTGCCAGCAGGGGCGTCTCAAGCCCCCACTTC.

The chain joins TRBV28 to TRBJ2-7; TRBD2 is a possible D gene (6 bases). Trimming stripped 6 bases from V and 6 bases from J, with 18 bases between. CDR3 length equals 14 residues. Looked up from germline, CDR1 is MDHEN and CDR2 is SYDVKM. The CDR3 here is CASRRPGLNGEQYF. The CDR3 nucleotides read TGTGCCAGCAGACGCCCGGGACTTAATGGCGAGCAGTACTTC.

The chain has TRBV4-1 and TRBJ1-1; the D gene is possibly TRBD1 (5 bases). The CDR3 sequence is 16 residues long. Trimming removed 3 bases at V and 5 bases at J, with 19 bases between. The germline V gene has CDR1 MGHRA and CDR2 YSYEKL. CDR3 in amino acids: CASSQRGPPLGTEAFF. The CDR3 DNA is TGCGCCAGCAGCCAGCGGGGACCCCCACTCGGGACTGAAGCTTTCTTT.

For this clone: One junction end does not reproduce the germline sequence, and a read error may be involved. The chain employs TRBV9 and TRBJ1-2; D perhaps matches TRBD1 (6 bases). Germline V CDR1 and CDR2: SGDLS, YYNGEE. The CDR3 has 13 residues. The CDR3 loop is CASSATGNSGYTF. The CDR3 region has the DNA TGTGCCAGCAGCGCGACAGGTAACTCTGGCTACACCTTC.

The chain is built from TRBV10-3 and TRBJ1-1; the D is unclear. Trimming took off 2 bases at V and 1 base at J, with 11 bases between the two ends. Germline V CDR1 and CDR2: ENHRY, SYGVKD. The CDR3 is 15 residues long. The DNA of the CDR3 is TGTGCCATCAGTGAGAGTCAACAGAGGAACACTGAAGCTTTCTTT. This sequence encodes CAISESQQRNTEAFF.

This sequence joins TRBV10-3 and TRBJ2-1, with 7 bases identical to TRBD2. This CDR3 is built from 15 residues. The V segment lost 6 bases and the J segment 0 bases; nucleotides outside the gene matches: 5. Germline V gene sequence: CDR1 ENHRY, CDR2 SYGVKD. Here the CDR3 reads CAISPGGSSYNEQFF. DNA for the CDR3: TGTGCCATCAGCCCCGGGGGGTCCTCCTACAATGAGCAGTTCTTC.